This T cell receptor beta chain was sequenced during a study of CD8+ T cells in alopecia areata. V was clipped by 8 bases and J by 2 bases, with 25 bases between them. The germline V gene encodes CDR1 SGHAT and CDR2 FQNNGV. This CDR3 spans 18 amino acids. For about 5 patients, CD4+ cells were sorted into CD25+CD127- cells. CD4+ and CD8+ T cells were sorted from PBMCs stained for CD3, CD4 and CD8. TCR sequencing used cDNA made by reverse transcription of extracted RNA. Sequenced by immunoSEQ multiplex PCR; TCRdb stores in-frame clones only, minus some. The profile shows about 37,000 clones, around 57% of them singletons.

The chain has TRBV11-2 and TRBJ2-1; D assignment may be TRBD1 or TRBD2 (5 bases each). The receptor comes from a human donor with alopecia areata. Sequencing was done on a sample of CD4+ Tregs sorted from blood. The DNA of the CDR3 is TGTGCCAGCGGGGAGAGAAGTTTGTGGGGGACCACCTACAATGAGCAGTTCTTC. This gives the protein CASGERSLWGTTYNEQFF.